The clone carrying this TCR beta chain was observed a handful of times. Antigen unknown. The same CDR3 arises from other DNA sequences in this sample as well. Some clones are missing from TCRdb's copy, which holds only in-frame ones; the method was immunoSEQ multiplex PCR. The data hold about 600,000 clones, with less than 97% observed a single time. CD8 cells regarded as naive lacked CD45RO, were positively chosen for CCR7, and omitted terminally differentiated effector memory CD45RA+ cells. Germline lookup yields CDR1 MDHEN and CDR2 SYDVKM. CDR3 size: 11 residues. Trimming left V 2 bases short and J 4 bases short, with 2 bases between. This entry is derived from a study of shared clonotypes between healthy human individuals. On the study more broadly: Aged between 18 and 49, the donors were a couple of women and a few men.

General study results and limits: Researchers sampled blood only, noting tissue repertoires likely differ. Sorted-subset samples were not fully sequenced, rarefaction indicated. Represented diversity (both genetic and exposure-history) was limited by the small number of donors.

This clonotype was sampled from a woman in her twenties or thirties in good health. Sequencing used naive CD8+ T cells sorted from blood. J is TRBJ1-1 and V is TRBV28; D is ambiguous. DNA of the CDR3: TGTGCCAGCAGTTTAGGCACTGAAGCTTTCTTT. Translation: CASSLGTEAFF.